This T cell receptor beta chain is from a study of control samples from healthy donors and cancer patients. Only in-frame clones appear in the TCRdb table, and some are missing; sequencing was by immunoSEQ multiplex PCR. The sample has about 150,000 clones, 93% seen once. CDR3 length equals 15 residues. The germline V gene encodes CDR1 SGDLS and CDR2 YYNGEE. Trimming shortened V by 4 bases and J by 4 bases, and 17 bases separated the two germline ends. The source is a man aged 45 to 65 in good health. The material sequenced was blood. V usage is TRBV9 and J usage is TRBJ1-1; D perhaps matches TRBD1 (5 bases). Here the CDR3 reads CASSPGPRDRTEAFF. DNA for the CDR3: TGTGCCAGCAGCCCAGGACCCAGGGATCGCACTGAAGCTTTCTTT.